These T cell receptor beta chains were read from a single sample in a study of T cell responses to AZD1222 COVID-19 vaccine. Profiling relied on immunoSEQ multiplex PCR, and the TCRdb table lists in-frame clones only, not all of them. This sample carries more than 80,000 clones, around 88% of them seen once, and the ten largest clones take 10% to 13%. The sequenced sample was peripheral blood, obtained on day 0 of MenACWY control vaccination. These receptors originate from an adult in good health. Both conserved end residues are part of each CDR3. The D gene is left open where the match is weak. The listing skips clone size in some rows; elsewhere it reads once, few, many or a size class.

V	length	D	J	size	DNA	CDR3
TRBV28	14	.	TRBJ2-1	once	TGTGCCAGCGGAATTCCGGGACTTAACAATGAGCAGTTCTTC	CASGIPGLNNEQFF
TRBV19	15	.	TRBJ1-6	.	TGTGCCAGTATAGCGACGGCCAACTATAATTCACCCCTCCACTTT	CASIATANYNSPLHF
TRBV24-1	14	.	TRBJ1-1	.	TGTGCCACCAGTGAAGCCGGGGAGAACACTGAAGCTTTCTTT	CATSEAGENTEAFF
TRBV28	15	TRBD1	TRBJ1-4	.	TGTGCCAGCACCCCCGCCGGGGACAGCCTCGAAAAACTGTTTTTT	CASTPAGDSLEKLFF
TRBV7-2	14	TRBD2	TRBJ2-2	.	TGTGCCAGCAGCTTAACGGGGGGGGGCGGGGAGCTGTTTTTT	CASSLTGGGGELFF
TRBV4-3	16	.	TRBJ2-5	.	TGCGCCAGCAGCCAAGAGGGCGGGTCCTTCCAAGAGACCCAGTACTTC	CASSQEGGSFQETQYF
TRBV6-6	15	TRBD1	TRBJ1-3	.	TGTGCCAGCAGTAGTGGCGGGACAGCTGGAAACACCATATATTTT	CASSSGGTAGNTIYF
TRBV5-6	16	.	TRBJ1-5	.	TGTGCCAGCAGGCGAGGTACAGGGAATAGCAATCAGCCCCAGCATTTT	CASRRGTGNSNQPQHF
TRBV6-6	15	.	TRBJ1-5	.	TGTGCCAGCAGTTTTACTCCGGAGAGCAATCAGCCCCAGCATTTT	CASSFTPESNQPQHF
TRBV3-1/TRBV3-2	16	.	TRBJ1-3	.	TGTGCCAGCAGCCAGGCCCCGGGCCCCTCTGGAAACACCATATATTTT	CASSQAPGPSGNTIYF
TRBV6-4	13	.	TRBJ2-2	.	TGTGCCAGCAGTGGCTTGATGGGAGGCGAGCTGTTTTTT	CASSGLMGGELFF
TRBV7-2	13	TRBD2	TRBJ2-4	.	TGTGCCAGCAGCTTAGTAGCGGGAAACATTCAGTACTTC	CASSLVAGNIQYF
TRBV18	14	.	TRBJ1-1	.	TGTGCCAGCTCACCCAGGGTAAAGGACACTGAAGCTTTCTTT	CASSPRVKDTEAFF
TRBV4-2	13	.	TRBJ1-1	few	TGTGCCAGCAGTATCGAAATCGGGACTGAAGCTTTCTTT	CASSIEIGTEAFF
TRBV14	16	TRBD2	TRBJ2-3	.	TGTGCCAGCAGCCAAGATATTGCGGGGGGCACAGATACGCAGTATTTT	CASSQDIAGGTDTQYF
TRBV27	14	.	TRBJ1-2	.	TGTGCCAGCAGTCCAAGTGGAGGGTGGGATGGCTACACCTTC	CASSPSGGWDGYTF
TRBV9	15	.	TRBJ2-3	medium-sized	TGTGCCAGCAGCACCCAAGGGAGGCTCACAGATACGCAGTATTTT	CASSTQGRLTDTQYF
TRBV10-3	17	TRBD1	TRBJ1-1	.	TGTGCCATCAGTGAGTCACAGGGGGCGAGTATGAACACTGAAGCTTTCTTT	CAISESQGASMNTEAFF
TRBV3-1/TRBV3-2	16	TRBD1	TRBJ1-6	few	TGTGCCAGCAGCCAAACTGACAGGGGCCGCAATTCACCCCTCCACTTT	CASSQTDRGRNSPLHF
TRBV6-5	15	TRBD1	TRBJ1-3	.	TGTGCCAGCAGCCTCGACAGGGAATCCGGAAACACCATATATTTT	CASSLDRESGNTIYF
TRBV27	15	.	TRBJ2-2	once	TGTGCCAGCAGTTTAATCCAGGGAAACACCGGGGAGCTGTTTTTT	CASSLIQGNTGELFF
TRBV5-4	15	.	TRBJ2-2	.	TGTGCCAGCAGCTTCTACCAGGGTCAAACCGGGGAGCTGTTTTTT	CASSFYQGQTGELFF
TRBV7-9	15	.	TRBJ2-7	.	TGTGCCAGCAGCCCCTCCGGGACGGGTAACTACGAGCAGTACTTC	CASSPSGTGNYEQYF
TRBV7-9	13	.	TRBJ2-7	.	TGTGCCAGCAGCCACAGGGTCTCCCACGAGCAGTACTTC	CASSHRVSHEQYF
TRBV6-2/TRBV6-3	12	.	TRBJ2-1	few	TGTGCCAGCAGCCCCCCGCTGGGTGAGCAGTTCTTC	CASSPPLGEQFF
TRBV5-1	15	TRBD2	TRBJ2-1	.	TGCGCCAGCAGCTTGGACCTAGCGGGGGGAGGCGAGCAGTTCTTC	CASSLDLAGGGEQFF